This is a list of T cell receptor beta chains from one sample in a study of T cells after yellow fever vaccination. Via MiXCR, TCRdb re-called the 5' RACE reads, giving one row per CDR3 protein. Of 150,000 to 200,000 distinct CDR3 sequences in the sample, 9.3% were seen once. The sequenced sample was CD8+ T cells sorted from PBMCs, obtained 45 days after the yellow fever booster vaccination. These receptors were obtained from a man between 18 and 29 years old who received the YFV17D yellow fever vaccine. Each CDR3 is given with its conserved first and last residue. The order of the fields is J gene, V gene, D gene, clone size, CDR3 DNA, CDR3 protein. The D gene is left open where the match is weak. Expanded clones get a size class; other rows say once, few or many, or leave the size out.

>TRBJ2-1|TRBV6-6|TRBD1|few
TGTGCCAGCAGCCGAGGGACAGGGGAGTTCTTC
CASSRGTGEFF
>TRBJ1-1|TRBV25-1|TRBD1|few
TGTGCCAGCAGCGACAGGGGGAACACTGAAGCTTTCTTT
CASSDRGNTEAFF
>TRBJ2-3|TRBV9|-|few
TGTGCCAGCAGCGTAGGGGGGGCGAAAGATACGCAGTATTTT
CASSVGGAKDTQYF
>TRBJ2-1|TRBV7-8|TRBD2|few
TGTGCCAGCAGCTCTAGCGGGGGGGGGAATGAGCAGTTCTTC
CASSSSGGGNEQFF
>TRBJ2-2|TRBV6-5|-|few
TGTGCCAGCAGTTACTCCCAAGGCGGGGAGCTGTTTTTT
CASSYSQGGELFF
>TRBJ2-7|TRBV11-2|-|few
TGTGCCAGCAGCTTAGATCCAGGCGGCTACGAGCAGTACTTC
CASSLDPGGYEQYF
>TRBJ2-7|TRBV12-3/TRBV12-4|-|-
TGTGCCAGCAGTCCCCACAGGGGAGGCGAGCAGTACTTC
CASSPHRGGEQYF
>TRBJ1-2|TRBV6-2/TRBV6-3|-|few
TGTGCCAGCAGTTACGGAGGGCCATGGGGCTACACCTTC
CASSYGGPWGYTF
>TRBJ1-1|TRBV4-1|-|-
TGCGCCAGCAGCCGGACAGTCGGCACTGAAGCTTTCTTT
CASSRTVGTEAFF
>TRBJ2-5|TRBV6-1|-|many
TGTGCCAGCAGTGAAGCGTTTTTGAAGGCCGACAAAGAAGAGACCCAGTACTTC
CASSEAFLKADKEETQYF
>TRBJ2-3|TRBV7-3|-|-
TGTGCCAGCAGCTTAAGTGGAGGGGATACGCAGTATTTT
CASSLSGGDTQYF
>TRBJ2-1|TRBV11-2|-|-
TGTGCCAGCAGCTTTGAGAAAGCGGTCGATGAGCAGTTCTTC
CASSFEKAVDEQFF
>TRBJ1-1|TRBV21-1|-|many
TGTGCCAGCAGCAAGAAGACAGGGAACACTGAAGCTTTCTTT
CASSKKTGNTEAFF
>TRBJ1-5|TRBV4-3|-|-
TGCGCCAGCAGCCAAGATTTTACAGACAATCAGCCCCAGCATTTT
CASSQDFTDNQPQHF
>TRBJ1-6|TRBV7-9|-|few
TGTGCCAGCAGCCGAGGCTTAGAGGCCCTCCACTTT
CASSRGLEALHF
>TRBJ1-5|TRBV4-3|TRBD1|few
TGCGCCAGCAGCCCTGGGACAGGTAGCAATCAGCCCCAGCATTTT
CASSPGTGSNQPQHF
>TRBJ2-5|TRBV7-9|-|-
TGTGCCAGCAGCTTAGAAAGGGACCGGGACATAACTAGAGTCCGTGGAGAGACCCAGTACTTC
CASSLERDRDITRVRGETQYF
>TRBJ2-5|TRBV9|-|-
TGTGCCACCTCCCCGACGGGCGGGGAGACCCAGTACTTC
CATSPTGGETQYF
>TRBJ1-1|TRBV15|-|few
TGTGCCACCAGCAGAGTGGACAAGCGCACTGAAGCTTTCTTT
CATSRVDKRTEAFF
>TRBJ2-1|TRBV7-9|TRBD1|-
TGTGCCAGCACAATTATAAGGACAGGATACAATGAGCAGTTCTTC
CASTIIRTGYNEQFF
>TRBJ1-6|TRBV7-9|-|many
TGTGCCAGCAGCACAGGGTCCCTATATAATTCACCCCTCCACTTT
CASSTGSLYNSPLHF
>TRBJ2-1|TRBV7-9|-|once
TGTGCCAGCAGCTTAGGGACACGAGGGAATGAGCAGTTCTTC
CASSLGTRGNEQFF
>TRBJ2-1|TRBV6-2/TRBV6-3|TRBD2|-
TGTGCCAGCCGAGGAGCGGGGGGGATCTACAATGAGCAGTTCTTC
CASRGAGGIYNEQFF
>TRBJ2-1|TRBV7-9|-|-
TGTGCCAGCAGCCATAGGGCTCAGAGCTACAATGAGCAGTTCTTC
CASSHRAQSYNEQFF
>TRBJ2-3|TRBV5-1|TRBD1|few
TGCGCCAGCAGCAACTCACCCCAGGGGGCGGGTTTAGATACGCAGTATTTT
CASSNSPQGAGLDTQYF
>TRBJ2-1|TRBV4-3|-|few
TGCGCCAGCAGCCAAGATGAGGGAGGAACCGAGCAGTTCTTC
CASSQDEGGTEQFF
>TRBJ1-1|TRBV7-9|-|few
TGTGCCAGCAGCTTAGAGGGGCTTCAAGGGAGAGCTTTCTTT
CASSLEGLQGRAFF
>TRBJ2-5|TRBV12-3/TRBV12-4|-|many
TGTGCCAGCAGCCAGAGGGTTCTGGGAGAGACCCAGTACTTC
CASSQRVLGETQYF
>TRBJ2-3|TRBV5-1|-|few
TGCGCCAGCAGCCGGGACGGGGCTAGCACAGATACGCAGTATTTT
CASSRDGASTDTQYF
>TRBJ1-6|TRBV6-5|-|-
TGTGCCAGCAGCCACGGGCAGGGGCATTCACCCCTCCACTTT
CASSHGQGHSPLHF
>TRBJ2-2|TRBV20-1|-|-
TGCAGTGCCAGCAGCCTCCTGGGTGACACCGGGGAGCTGTTTTTT
CSASSLLGDTGELFF
>TRBJ2-7|TRBV28|-|-
TGTGCCAGCAGTTCCCTTTATGTAGCCGGGACCGACAAGTACGAGCAGTACTTC
CASSSLYVAGTDKYEQYF
>TRBJ2-3|TRBV7-9|-|-
TGTGCCAGCAGCTCTCCGCTGGGAGATACGCAGTATTTT
CASSSPLGDTQYF
>TRBJ2-3|TRBV10-3|-|few
TGTGCCTCAAGGGTGGGAGATACGCAGTATTTT
CASRVGDTQYF
>TRBJ1-1|TRBV20-1|TRBD1|-
TGCAGTGCTAGTGGGACAGGGAACACTGAAGCTTTCTTT
CSASGTGNTEAFF